Below are 7 T cell receptor beta chains sequenced from a single sample in a study of blood T cells in healthy people across ages. With a J-beta primer mix and a sample-barcoded 5' primer, a second PCR ran about 7 to 12 cycles. TCRdb reprocessed the 5' RACE reads with MiXCR, giving one entry per CDR3 protein. The top ten hold roughly 8.2% of the sample, which has about 1,800,000 distinct CDR3 sequences, under 30% seen once. Sequenced input: blood. The receptor set was obtained from a woman aged 25-40 years in good health.

This chain links TRBV25-1 with TRBJ1-2, with 7 bases identical to TRBD1. Germline CDR1 is MGHDK and CDR2 is SYGVNS. The CDR3 sequence is 15 residues long. V lost 3 bases to trimming and J lost 6 bases; unmatched junction nucleotides: 10. The CDR3 here is CASSDPSQGGHGYTF. CDR3 DNA: TGTGCCAGCAGTGACCCCTCGCAGGGGGGACATGGCTACACCTTC.

This clonotype appeared many times. This CDR3 reads CASSTPGGMTYEQYF. As DNA, the CDR3 is TGTGCCAGCAGTACTCCTGGGGGGATGACTTACGAGCAGTACTTC. This chain joins TRBV7-2 and TRBJ2-7, with a possible D match to TRBD2 (6 bases). The CDR3 length is 15 residues. Per germline, CDR1 SGHTA and CDR2 FQGNSA. V was clipped by 6 bases and J by 4 bases, with 19 bases between them.

Concerning this clonotype itself: A read error may produce the germline difference seen at one junction end. The rearrangement uses TRBV28 and TRBJ1-5, with D unresolved. Germline loops: CDR1 MDHEN, CDR2 SYDVKM. The CDR3 is 13 amino acids. The CDR3 DNA follows: TGTGCCGGCAGTTTGCAGATCAATCAGCCCCAGCATTTT. It encodes CAGSLQINQPQHF.

This clonotype was recorded many times. The chain uses TRBV4-3 and TRBJ2-7; the D gene is possibly TRBD1 (6 bases). This CDR3 contains 16 residues. The V end was cut by 0 bases, the J end by 2 bases, with 14 bases between. The V gene's germline CDR1 is LGHNA and CDR2 YSLEER. CDR3 region: CASSQELRAGAYEQYF. DNA for the CDR3: TGCGCCAGCAGCCAAGAGTTGCGTGCAGGGGCCTACGAGCAGTACTTC.

About this clonotype itself: Just one base apart from a much larger clone, this may be a read error. The CDR3 here is CASTTGPYKQYF. The CDR3 nucleotides are TGTGCCAGCACGACAGGTCCCTACAAGCAGTACTTC. This chain links TRBV25-1 with TRBJ2-7; possibly TRBD1 for D (6 bases). CDR1 and CDR2 from the germline V gene are MGHDK and SYGVNS. The CDR3 length is 12 residues.

V and J are TRBV20-1 and TRBJ1-1; D call uncertain. Germline-derived CDR1 and CDR2 are DFQATT and SNEGSKA (reference sequence). The length of the CDR3 is 14 residues. Trimming removed 0 bases from V and 4 bases from J, with 12 bases in between. CDR3 in amino acids: CSARDGRRSTEAFF. The CDR3 bases are TGCAGTGCTAGAGATGGACGGAGATCCACTGAAGCTTTCTTT.

CDR3 coding DNA: TGTGCCAGCAGCATAAAAACCGGGACAGGGGGCAATGAGCAGTTCTTC. This gives the protein CASSIKTGTGGNEQFF. V and J are TRBV7-2 and TRBJ2-1, with 11 bases identical to TRBD1. This CDR3 has 16 residues. Germline V gives CDR1 SGHTA, CDR2 FQGNSA. The junction had 9 bases not matched to a gene; V was cut back by 5 bases and J by 6 bases.